The 9 T cell receptor beta chains below were found in one sample sequenced in a study of T-cell memory formation after mild COVID-19. From the 5' RACE reads, TCRdb called clonotypes with MiXCR, one entry per CDR3 protein. The sample shows 400,000 to 450,000 distinct CDR3 sequences, about a sixth of them seen only once. Material: PBMCs or a T cell subset sorted from them (not recorded which). Receptor source: a young man who had mild COVID-19 (a few samples of this study predate the infection). Cell type and time point are not known.

This clonotype was seen a handful of times. The chain recombines TRBV7-9 with TRBJ2-1; 9 bases line up with TRBD2. Germline trimming cut 3 bases from V and 8 bases from J; bases unmatched to any gene: 8. CDR3 length equals 15 residues. Germline CDR1 SEHNR, CDR2 FQNEAQ (reference sequence). Here the CDR3 DNA reads TGTGCCAGCAGCTTTGTTGCTAGCGGGGCCGATGAGCAGTTCTTC. Translated, it gives CASSFVASGADEQFF.

This chain uses TRBV29-1 with TRBJ1-2; D may be TRBD1 (5 bases). The CDR3 has 12 residues. With 6 bases removed from V and 2 bases from J, the gap between germline ends came to 10 bases. Germline V gene lookup returns CDR1 SQVTM and CDR2 ANQGSEA. CDR3 residues: CSVTGQNYGYTF. CDR3 coding DNA: TGCAGCGTCACGGGGCAGAACTATGGCTACACCTTC.

This clonotype was detected only a few times. This chain connects TRBV5-6 to TRBJ2-7; possibly TRBD1 or TRBD2 for D (6 bases each). Trimming pared 4 bases from V and 0 bases from J, leaving 20 bases between. The CDR3 runs to 17 residues. Germline V CDR1 and CDR2: SGHDT, YYEEEE. CDR3 protein: CASSPKIGGFLSYEQYV. The CDR3 DNA is TGTGCCAGCAGCCCGAAAATAGGGGGGTTCCTCTCCTACGAGCAGTACGTC.

This clonotype was recorded at least ten times. The chain carries TRBV19 and TRBJ2-1; D is perhaps TRBD1 or TRBD2 (5 bases each). The V gene lost 0 bases and the J gene lost 9 bases, with 9 bases spanning the gap. The V gene's germline CDR1 is LNHDA and CDR2 SQIVND (reference sequence). The CDR3 is 13 residues long. The CDR3: CASSIDRGGEQFF. CDR3 in DNA: TGTGCCAGTAGTATAGATCGGGGCGGTGAGCAGTTCTTC.

The chain is built from TRBV5-1 and TRBJ2-5; no clear D. V was clipped by 4 bases and J by 5 bases, with 9 bases between them. This CDR3 comprises 12 residues. Germline V gene lookup returns CDR1 SGHRS and CDR2 YFSETQ. CDR3 sequence (DNA): TGCGCCAGCAGCATCGAGAGGGAGACCCAGTACTTC. It encodes CASSIERETQYF.

The rearrangement uses TRBV4-1 and TRBJ2-1; TRBD2 matches 12 bases. Germline V gene lookup returns CDR1 MGHRA and CDR2 YSYEKL. The length of the CDR3 is 18 residues. V shed 1 base and J 6 bases; nucleotides not matched to a gene: 10. This CDR3 reads CASSQGIPGTSGPNEQFF. CDR3 coding DNA: TGCGCCAGCAGCCAAGGGATCCCCGGGACTAGCGGGCCCAATGAGCAGTTCTTC.

This chain links TRBV5-1 with TRBJ1-2; a weak D match, TRBD1 (5 bases). Germline CDR1 is SGHRS and CDR2 is YFSETQ. CDR3 size: 14 residues. Trimming cost V 1 base and J 0 bases, with 7 bases left between them. CDR3 in amino acids: CASSLRGANYGYTF. The CDR3 nucleotides read TGCGCCAGCAGCTTGCGGGGGGCTAACTATGGCTACACCTTC. The full variable domain, rest sourced from reference TRBV5-1 and TRBJ1-2, is KAGVTQTPRYLIKTRGQQVTLSCSPISGHRSVSWYQQTPGQGLQFLFEYFSETQRNKGNFPGRFSGRQFSNSRSEMNVSTLELGDSALYLCASSLRGANYGYTFGSGTRLTVV.

Ten or more counts support this clonotype. The V gene is TRBV5-1, the J gene TRBJ1-1, with TRBD1 identical over 10 bases. The CDR3 extends over 15 amino acids. The J segment lost 5 bases and the V segment lost 2 bases, leaving 6 bases of the junction unmatched. Germline V gene lookup returns CDR1 SGHRS and CDR2 YFSETQ. CDR3 amino acids: CASSLSPGQGTEAFF. The CDR3 DNA follows: TGCGCCAGCAGCTTATCACCGGGACAGGGGACTGAAGCTTTCTTT.

V is TRBV11-3 and J is TRBJ2-3; 12 bases are shared with TRBD2. The CDR3 runs to 18 residues. Germline trimming cut 3 bases from V and 5 bases from J; bases unmatched to any gene: 12. Looked up from germline, CDR1 is SGHNT and CDR2 is YENEEA. As DNA, the CDR3 is TGTGCCAGCAGCTTGGGGCTAGCGGGGGGGCTACTTGGAGATACGCAGTATTTT. This gives the protein CASSLGLAGGLLGDTQYF.